The 30 T cell receptor beta chains listed next were all sequenced from one sample in a study of CD8+ T cells in alopecia areata. Treatment denoted: oral pan-JAK inhibitor, 5-10 mg twice daily. RNA, once extracted, was reverse transcribed into cDNA for use as the sequencing template. Produced via immunoSEQ multiplex PCR; TCRdb's table is partial and in-frame only. The profile covers 200,000 to 250,000 clones, with 66% appearing a single time and about 1.2% taken by the ten largest. The input for sequencing was CD4+ T cells sorted from blood, taken at approximately week 45, from a patient treated with tofacitinib. These receptors were obtained from a human donor with alopecia areata.

V and J are TRBV18 and TRBJ2-7; D might be TRBD1 or TRBD2, each matching 6 bases. The V end lost 2 bases, the J end lost 5 bases, and 13 bases lay between the germline ends. Germline V lookup: CDR1 KGHSH, CDR2 LQKENI. This CDR3 is 14 amino acids long. In DNA form, the CDR3 reads TGTGCCAGCTCACCATGGGGGGCCGTCGACGAGCAGTACTTC. As protein: CASSPWGAVDEQYF.

Here the CDR3 reads CASSAQNTGELFF. Written as DNA, the CDR3 is TGTGCCAGCAGCGCCCAGAACACCGGGGAGCTGTTTTTT. The V call is TRBV7-7, the J call TRBJ2-2; D ambiguous. This CDR3 has 13 amino acids. CDR1 is SSHAT and CDR2 is FNYEAQ in the germline V gene (reference sequence). V was pared by 5 bases and J by 1 base, with 5 bases between.

V usage is TRBV9 and J usage is TRBJ1-4, with D uncertain. Germline-derived CDR1 and CDR2 are SGDLS and YYNGEE. The CDR3 is 15 residues long. V was cut by 0 bases and J by 8 bases, with 14 bases left in between. The CDR3 reads CASSVAGGLGEKLFF. The CDR3 bases are TGTGCCAGCAGCGTAGCTGGAGGGCTGGGAGAAAAACTGTTTTTT. Supplemented by reference TRBV9 and TRBJ1-4, the full variable domain reads DSGVTQTPKHLITATGQRVTLRCSPRSGDLSVYWYQQSLDQGLQFLIQYYNGEERAKGNILERFSAQQFPDLHSELNLSSLELGDSALYFCASSVAGGLGEKLFFGSGTQLSVL.

V and J are TRBV2 and TRBJ2-5, with D possibly being TRBD2 (5 bases). CDR1 is SNHLY, CDR2 FYNNEI, per germline. Trimming left V 7 bases short and J 1 base short, with 10 bases between. CDR3 length: 13 amino acids. The CDR3: CASIRSGQETQYF. Written as DNA, the CDR3 is TGTGCCAGCATTCGGAGCGGCCAAGAGACCCAGTACTTC.

This clone occurred a few times. The chain links TRBV27 to TRBJ2-7, with 9 nucleotides matching TRBD1. Germline V gene data show CDR1 as MNHEY and CDR2 as SMNVEV (reference sequence). This CDR3 is 16 amino acids long. V shed 4 bases, J shed 4 bases, and the junction held 11 bases outside the gene matches. As DNA, the CDR3 is TGTGCCAGCAGTTCCTTTCCGGGACAGGGTCTTTACGAGCAGTACTTC. Translating gives CASSSFPGQGLYEQYF.

The rearrangement links TRBV6-5 to TRBJ1-5, with TRBD1 as a possible D gene (5 bases). Trimming left V 2 bases short and J 12 bases short, with 17 bases between. CDR1 is MNHEY, CDR2 SVGAGI, per germline. This CDR3 is 14 amino acids long. CDR3 sequence (DNA): TGTGCCAGCAGTTACAGCAGGGAAGCGACTCGCCAGCATTTT. Its translation is CASSYSREATRQHF.

This clone turned up a few times. The gene calls are TRBV30 and TRBJ2-7; 8 positions match TRBD1. The V gene end was trimmed by 6 bases and the J gene end by 4 bases; junction bases not matched to a gene: 8. Germline CDR1 GTSNPN, CDR2 SVGIG (reference sequence). This CDR3 spans 13 amino acids. CDR3 residues: CACTGTGNYEQYF. The CDR3 DNA reads TGTGCCTGTACCGGGACAGGCAATTACGAGCAGTACTTC.

The chain couples TRBV29-1 to TRBJ1-1; 7 bases are a match to TRBD1. CDR3 length: 13 amino acids. V shed 5 bases and J 0 bases; nucleotides not matched to a gene: 3. Per the germline V gene, CDR1 is SQVTM and CDR2 is ANQGSEA. The CDR3 nucleotides read TGCAGCGTTCAGACAGGGATGAACACTGAAGCTTTCTTT. It translates to CSVQTGMNTEAFF.

DNA of the CDR3: TGTGCCAGCAGCCAATCTGTCCGGGACAGGGGGGAATTCGGCACTGAAGCTTTCTTT. This sequence encodes CASSQSVRDRGEFGTEAFF. The chain recombines TRBV4-2 with TRBJ1-1, with 11 nucleotides matching TRBD1. CDR1 is LGHNA and CDR2 is YNFKEQ in the germline V gene. This CDR3 is built from 19 residues. J was trimmed by 4 bases and V by 2 bases; bases with no gene match: 15.

The V gene is TRBV4-3, the J gene TRBJ1-1; D is uncertain. Trimming took off 2 bases at V and 0 bases at J, with 4 bases between the two ends. CDR1 and CDR2 from the germline V gene are LGHNA and YSLEER. The CDR3 contains 13 residues. DNA of the CDR3: TGCGCCAGCAGCCAAAGTTTGAACACTGAAGCTTTCTTT. Translation gives CASSQSLNTEAFF.

This clone has just a few counts. The rearrangement uses TRBV15 and TRBJ2-7; perhaps TRBD1 as D (5 bases). The CDR3 is made up of 15 amino acids. CDR1 is LNHNV and CDR2 is YYDKDF in the germline V gene (reference sequence). Trimming took 3 bases from V and 0 from J, leaving 12 bases between them. DNA of the CDR3: TGTGCCACCAGCAGGACAGAACTACTCTCCTACGAGCAGTACTTC. Protein: CATSRTELLSYEQYF.

This clone is a singleton in its sample. The chain links TRBV10-3 to TRBJ1-2, with 8 bases lining up with TRBD1. The CDR3 totals 17 residues. The germline CDR1 and CDR2 sequences are ENHRY and SYGVKD. Unmatched junction bases numbered 12, after V lost 3 bases and J lost 3 bases. For the CDR3, the DNA is TGTGCCATCAGTGACTCTGTGGGGCGACAGGGGTACTATGGCTACACCTTC. It encodes CAISDSVGRQGYYGYTF.

The table lists this clone with a count of one. This rearrangement joins TRBV10-3 to TRBJ2-6; no definite D call. Per germline, CDR1 ENHRY and CDR2 SYGVKD. The V and J ends lost 10 bases and 6 bases respectively, with 13 bases between them. CDR3 length: 13 residues. The CDR3 protein is CASTQSEANVLTF. CDR3 bases: TGTGCCAGCACACAAAGCGAGGCCAACGTCCTGACTTTC.

The chain uses TRBV6-5 and TRBJ2-1, with D possibly TRBD2 on 6 matching bases. Germline-derived CDR1 and CDR2 are MNHEY and SVGAGI. Between the trimmed V and J ends, which lost 2 bases and 7 bases, there was a span of 18 bases. The CDR3 loop spans 16 amino acids. The CDR3 bases are TGTGCCAGCAGTTACCGGTGGGCCCCTCGGGGGAATGAGCAGTTCTTC. It specifies CASSYRWAPRGNEQFF.

This clone was counted only a few times. The rearrangement joins TRBV9 to TRBJ2-1, with D perhaps matching TRBD1 (6 bases). CDR3 length equals 14 residues. The germline V gene encodes CDR1 SGDLS and CDR2 YYNGEE. V was clipped by 0 bases and J by 9 bases, with 13 bases between them. This CDR3 reads CASSVANRVGEQFF. The CDR3 DNA is TGTGCCAGCAGCGTAGCTAACAGGGTTGGTGAGCAGTTCTTC.

The chain is built from TRBV7-3 and TRBJ2-1; 8 nucleotides align to TRBD1. Germline V CDR1 and CDR2: SGHTA, FQGTGA. CDR3 length: 13 residues. The ends lost 4 bases at V and 6 bases at J; junction bases unmatched: 2. CDR3 coding DNA: TGTGCCAGCAGCTCGGACAGGGTCAATGAGCAGTTCTTC. Residues: CASSSDRVNEQFF.

This rearrangement joins TRBV29-1 to TRBJ1-5, with 8 bases lining up with TRBD1. In germline, CDR1 is SQVTM, CDR2 ANQGSEA. There are 15 residues in the CDR3. V trimming: 5 bases; J trimming: 6 bases; junction bases outside the gene matches: 12. CDR3 DNA sequence: TGCAGCGTTTCTCTGGACAGGGAGTTTAGTCAGCCCCAGCATTTT. It specifies CSVSLDREFSQPQHF.

Worth noting for this clone: The sample carries other DNA sequences with the same CDR3. The V and J genes are TRBV10-2 and TRBJ2-3, with D unclear. Germline V gene sequence: CDR1 WSHSY, CDR2 SAAADI. V was shortened by 4 bases and J by 5 bases, with 4 bases between the two germline ends. There are 11 residues in the CDR3. For the CDR3, the DNA is TGCGCCAGCAGTGGGGGAGATACGCAGTATTTT. Translated, it gives CASSGGDTQYF.

The gene calls are TRBV18 and TRBJ2-7, with D possibly TRBD1 on 5 matching bases. Germline CDR1 reads KGHSH; CDR2 reads LQKENI. With 0 bases removed from V and 7 bases from J, the gap between germline ends came to 13 bases. The CDR3 sequence is 14 residues long. CDR3 DNA sequence: TGTGCCAGCTCACCACCGGGCAGGGCTGAGGAGCAGTACTTC. Translation: CASSPPGRAEEQYF.

This chain joins TRBV29-1 and TRBJ2-5; 12 bases map to TRBD2. Germline-derived CDR1 and CDR2 are SQVTM and ANQGSEA. The CDR3 contains 16 residues. The V gene end was trimmed by 4 bases and the J gene end by 5 bases; junction bases not matched to a gene: 11. The CDR3 region has the DNA TGCAGCGTTGTGCCTAGCGGGGGGGCAATTGGTGAGACCCAGTACTTC. Translated, it gives CSVVPSGGAIGETQYF.

The chain employs TRBV25-1 and TRBJ2-3; D not certain. V dropped 1 base and J dropped 1 base, with 12 bases sitting between them. Per germline, CDR1 MGHDK and CDR2 SYGVNS. The CDR3 contains 16 residues. In nucleotides, the CDR3 is TGTGCCAGCAGTGAATCGGGTAGCTGGGGCACAGATACGCAGTATTTT. It yields the protein CASSESGSWGTDTQYF.

The chain has TRBV29-1 and TRBJ1-2; 9 positions agree with TRBD1. The CDR3 is 13 residues long. Germline V gene data show CDR1 as SQVTM and CDR2 as ANQGSEA. J gave up 6 bases and V 4 bases, and 6 bases lay outside the gene matches. CDR3: CSVGGTGWDGYTF. The CDR3 bases are TGCAGCGTTGGGGGGACAGGGTGGGATGGCTACACCTTC.

The V call is TRBV30, the J call TRBJ1-6; TRBD1 aligns across 7 bases. Germline-derived CDR1 and CDR2 are GTSNPN and SVGIG (reference sequence). The CDR3 extends over 14 amino acids. Trimming at V came to 5 bases and at J to 4 bases, leaving 5 bases not matched to a gene. DNA for the CDR3: TGTGCCTGGGGGGGACAGACATATAATTCACCCCTCCACTTT. Translated: CAWGGQTYNSPLHF.

This chain joins TRBV4-1 and TRBJ2-3, with 12 nucleotides matching TRBD2. The V gene's germline CDR1 is MGHRA and CDR2 YSYEKL. This CDR3 region has 15 residues. V shed 1 base, J shed 7 bases, and the junction held 3 bases outside the gene matches. CDR3: CASSQVTSGGNTQYF. The CDR3 DNA reads TGCGCCAGCAGCCAAGTTACTAGCGGGGGGAATACGCAGTATTTT.

This sequence joins TRBV4-1 and TRBJ2-5, with 8 bases fitting TRBD2. Trimming took 1 base from V and 2 from J; bases not matched to a gene: 3. The germline gives CDR1 MGHRA, CDR2 YSYEKL. CDR3 length: 15 residues. In DNA, the CDR3 is TGCGCCAGCAGCCAAGGGCGGGGGGCTCAAGAGACCCAGTACTTC. Its translation is CASSQGRGAQETQYF.

This clone appeared a few times. The chain has TRBV2 and TRBJ1-6, with no clear D. CDR3 size: 12 residues. The V end lost 5 bases, the J end lost 19 bases, and 18 bases lay between the germline ends. In germline, CDR1 is SNHLY, CDR2 FYNNEI. The CDR3 is CASSKDGGVLHF. As DNA, the CDR3 is TGTGCCAGCAGTAAAGACGGCGGCGTCCTTCACTTT.

The rearrangement joins TRBV5-1 to TRBJ1-2; 9 nucleotides line up with TRBD1. The CDR3 spans 14 residues. V was pared by 1 base and J by 6 bases, with 4 bases of the junction left unmatched. The germline V gene encodes CDR1 SGHRS and CDR2 YFSETQ. The CDR3: CASSLKRQGDGYTF. The CDR3 nucleotides read TGCGCCAGCAGCTTGAAGAGACAGGGGGATGGCTACACCTTC.

J is TRBJ2-2 and V is TRBV29-1; 8 nucleotides agree with TRBD2. The CDR3 contains 13 residues. Trimming removed 7 bases from V and 5 bases from J; junction bases left unmatched: 6. CDR1 SQVTM and CDR2 ANQGSEA come from the germline V gene. This CDR3 reads CSAPGGVTGELFF. CDR3 DNA: TGCAGCGCTCCCGGGGGGGTAACCGGGGAGCTGTTTTTT.

The J gene is TRBJ1-6, the V gene TRBV6-5; 7 bases map to TRBD1. V lost 6 bases to trimming and J lost 8 bases; unmatched junction nucleotides: 10. CDR3 length: 15 amino acids. Per germline, CDR1 MNHEY and CDR2 SVGAGI. This chain's CDR3 is CASSPRGNRHSPLHF. DNA of the CDR3: TGTGCCAGCAGCCCCAGGGGGAACCGCCATTCACCCCTCCACTTT.

The V gene is TRBV19, the J gene TRBJ1-3; D unresolved. Germline assignment: CDR1 LNHDA and CDR2 SQIVND (reference sequence). There are 13 residues in the CDR3. The V gene lost 10 bases and the J gene lost 0 bases, with 10 bases spanning the gap. The CDR3 DNA reads as TGTGCCACCTCGGGGAGCTCTGGAAACACCATATATTTT. Protein: CATSGSSGNTIYF.